Below, 6 T cell receptor beta chains from the same sample are listed, as sequenced in a study of response to subunit inactivated influenza vaccine. TCRdb redid the calling of the RT-PCR reads with MiXCR, one entry per CDR3 protein. Here the sample spans around 530,000 distinct CDR3 sequences, 12% being singletons. The sequences come from PBMCs from blood, collected on the day of vaccination. These receptors were collected from a man between 50 and 59 years old who received an inactivated influenza vaccine.

This clonotype has a count of ten or more. This chain joins TRBV7-2 and TRBJ2-2, with TRBD2 matching over 10 bases. V lost 0 bases and J lost 6; bases outside the gene matches: 4. Germline V lookup: CDR1 SGHTA, CDR2 FQGNSA. CDR3 size: 16 residues. Here the CDR3 DNA reads TGTGCCAGCAGCTTAGCTTCTAGCGGGAGATCCGGGGAGCTGTTTTTT. Its protein product is CASSLASSGRSGELFF.

This chain links TRBV27 with TRBJ1-6; D might be TRBD1 (6 bases). Per germline, CDR1 MNHEY and CDR2 SMNVEV (reference sequence). The CDR3 runs to 15 residues. Deletions cut 6 bases from V and 7 bases from J, with 16 bases between. CDR3 DNA sequence: TGTGCCAGCAGACTGACCGGGACATCGAATTCACCCCTCCACTTT. This translates into CASRLTGTSNSPLHF.

In this sample, this clonotype turned up many times. The chain combines TRBV7-9 with TRBJ2-1; D not resolved. Germline V gene sequence: CDR1 SEHNR, CDR2 FQNEAQ (reference sequence). CDR3 length: 15 amino acids. Trimming removed 2 bases from V and 0 bases from J, with 8 bases in between. The CDR3 sequence: CASSLSGGSYNEQFF. DNA of the CDR3: TGTGCCAGCAGCTTATCTGGCGGCTCCTACAATGAGCAGTTCTTC.

This clonotype was seen a few times. V is TRBV7-9 and J is TRBJ2-1; 8 bases agree with TRBD2. This CDR3 has 17 residues. J lost 8 bases, V lost 3 bases, and 15 bases had no gene match. Germline CDR1 reads SEHNR; CDR2 reads FQNEAQ (reference sequence). CDR3 residues: CASSFDLRGAYNDEQFF. CDR3 in DNA: TGTGCCAGCAGCTTTGACTTGCGGGGGGCATACAATGATGAGCAGTTCTTC.

This clonotype has more than one count but fewer than ten. The chain combines TRBV6-2 or TRBV6-3 with TRBJ1-2; TRBD1 is a possible D gene (5 bases). V gave up 0 bases and J gave up 6 bases, with 11 bases separating them. The V gene's germline CDR1 is MNHEY and CDR2 SVGEGT. The CDR3 runs to 14 residues. Here the CDR3 reads CASSYSGQYDGYTF. DNA of the CDR3: TGTGCCAGCAGTTACTCGGGGCAGTACGATGGCTACACCTTC.

This rearrangement joins TRBV6-1 to TRBJ2-1; 11 positions match TRBD2. V was pared by 3 bases and J by 9 bases, with 4 bases of the junction left unmatched. Looked up from germline, CDR1 is MNHNS and CDR2 is SASEGT. The CDR3 has 14 amino acids. The CDR3 DNA reads TGTGCCAGCAGTGAGACTAGCGGGAAGGGTGAGCAGTTCTTC. Protein product: CASSETSGKGEQFF.